Reported below is one TCR beta chain. This clone was seen a handful of times. What antigen it recognizes has not been identified. Per-base qualities were not stored, and no clone one base away is much larger. The source of the sample is a study of technical replicates of blood from a handful of donors (dated by TCRdb to 2016 to 2017). Libraries were prepared through the immunoSEQ multiplex PCR assay. TCRdb provides this immuneACCESS table in a form limited to in-frame rearrangements. Some clones are lacking; in checked studies, under half of them reflect an unresolved V gene, and why the rest are absent is not known. The sample contains roughly 82,000 clones, 95% to 96% of them found a single time. 0.3% to 0.4% of the sample goes to the ten largest clones. The cysteine opens and the phenylalanine closes a CDR3 of 15 amino acids. Only the CDR3 portion is preserved as DNA: 45 bases, with reading frame beginning at the first base. The germline V gene supplies CDR1 SGHAT and CDR2 FQNNGV. The germline ends are 12 bases apart after V is trimmed by 1 base and J by 6 bases.

Input material: T cells isolated from PBMCs. This chain is built from TRBV11-2 and TRBJ2-2, with TRBD2 tentatively as D gene (5 bases match). This clonotype was obtained from a human donor in good health. This receptor carries the CDR3 CASSLAWSGSGELFF. The nucleotide sequence is given as TGTGCCAGCAGCTTAGCCTGGAGCGGATCCGGGGAGCTGTTTTTT.